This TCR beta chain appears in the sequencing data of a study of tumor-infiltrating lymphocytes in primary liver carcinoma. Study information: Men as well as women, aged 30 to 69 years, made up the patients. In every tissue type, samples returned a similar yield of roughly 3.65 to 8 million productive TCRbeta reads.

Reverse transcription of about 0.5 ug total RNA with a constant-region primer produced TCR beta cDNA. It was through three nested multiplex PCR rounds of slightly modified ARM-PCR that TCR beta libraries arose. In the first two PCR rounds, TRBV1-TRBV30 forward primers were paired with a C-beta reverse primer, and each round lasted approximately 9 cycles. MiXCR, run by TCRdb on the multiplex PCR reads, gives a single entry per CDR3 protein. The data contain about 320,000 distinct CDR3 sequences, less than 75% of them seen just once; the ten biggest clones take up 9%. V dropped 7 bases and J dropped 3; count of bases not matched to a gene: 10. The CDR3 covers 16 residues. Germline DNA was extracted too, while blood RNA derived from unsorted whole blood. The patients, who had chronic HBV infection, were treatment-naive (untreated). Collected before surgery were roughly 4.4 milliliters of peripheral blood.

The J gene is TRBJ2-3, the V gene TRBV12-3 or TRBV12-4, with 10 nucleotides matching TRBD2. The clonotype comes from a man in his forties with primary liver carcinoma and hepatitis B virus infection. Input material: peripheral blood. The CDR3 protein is CASNLGLADRTDTQYF. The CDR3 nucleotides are TGTGCCAGCAACCTCGGACTAGCGGATAGGACAGATACGCAGTATTTT.